One and the same sample provided the 3 T cell receptor delta chains below, sequenced in a study of gamma-delta chains in newborns, infants, children (dated by TCRdb to between 2018 and 2021). Sequencing took place on an Illumina MiSeq. Via CATT, TCRdb reprocessed the public reads, and rows with identical DNA were then joined. For this sample the table gives 2,000 to 3,000 delta-chain clones, of which under 1.2% were detected only once. Together, the top ten hold around 24% of the sample. Input material: blood. The receptor set was obtained from a child who was a newborn, infant or young child, either healthy, febrile or measles-vaccinated (not recorded which).

On this clone itself: This DNA translates differently at residue 10 from the TCRdb protein, which is that of a much larger clone; a read error is likely, and the protein shown is the DNA's own translation. V usage is TRDV2 and J usage is TRDJ2; 10 bases agree with TRDD3. The CDR3 runs to 16 residues. V gave up 0 bases and J gave up 3 bases; unmatched junction bases: 3. Germline V gene sequence: CDR1 GEAIGNYY, CDR2 EKD. The CDR3 here is CACDTVGDTMTAQLFF. The CDR3 coding sequence is TGTGCCTGTGACACCGTGGGGGATACTATGACAGCACAACTCTTCTTT.

This clone was detected only a few times. TCRdb records a much larger clone's protein for this DNA, with a difference at residue 6 that likely arises from a read error; the protein given is the translation of the DNA. The identical CDR3 is also encoded by other nucleotide sequences in the sample. This rearrangement joins TRDV2 to TRDJ3, with 8 bases aligning to TRDD3. Looked up from germline, CDR1 is GEAIGNYY and CDR2 is EKD. The CDR3 is 20 residues long. The DNA for the CDR3 is TGTGCCTGTGACACAATATACTGGGGGGCAAGCTCCTGGGACACCCGACAAATGTTTTTC. It translates to CACDTIYWGASSWDTRQMFF.

By share, this clone ranks as medium-sized. Given a far larger clone just one base away, this is likely a sequencing read error. Other nucleotide sequences from this sample produce the same CDR3. V and J are TRDV2 and TRDJ2, with TRDD3 identical over 8 bases. The CDR3 consists of 16 residues. Germline CDR1 is GEAIGNYY and CDR2 is EKD. The ends lost 2 bases at V and 2 bases at J; junction bases unmatched: 6. CDR3 protein: CACDKLGAELTAQLFF. The CDR3 region has the DNA TGTGCCTGTGACAAACTGGGGGCAGAATTGACAGCACAACTCTTCTTT.